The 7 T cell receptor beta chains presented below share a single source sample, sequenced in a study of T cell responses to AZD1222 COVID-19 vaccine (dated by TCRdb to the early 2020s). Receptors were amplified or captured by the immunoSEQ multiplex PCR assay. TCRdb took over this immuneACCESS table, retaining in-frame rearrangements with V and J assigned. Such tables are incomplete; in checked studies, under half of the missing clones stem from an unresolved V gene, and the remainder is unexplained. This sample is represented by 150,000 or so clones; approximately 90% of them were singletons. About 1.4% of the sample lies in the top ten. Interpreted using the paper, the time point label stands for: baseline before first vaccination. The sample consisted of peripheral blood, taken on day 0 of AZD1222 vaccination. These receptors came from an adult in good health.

The CDR3 protein is CASRSAGGPADTQYF. In DNA form, the CDR3 reads TGTGCCAGCAGGTCAGCGGGGGGGCCCGCAGATACGCAGTATTTT. V is TRBV28 and J is TRBJ2-3; TRBD2 agrees at 10 bases. J was trimmed by 4 bases and V by 6 bases; bases with no gene match: 7. CDR3 length equals 15 residues. Germline CDR1 reads MDHEN; CDR2 reads SYDVKM.

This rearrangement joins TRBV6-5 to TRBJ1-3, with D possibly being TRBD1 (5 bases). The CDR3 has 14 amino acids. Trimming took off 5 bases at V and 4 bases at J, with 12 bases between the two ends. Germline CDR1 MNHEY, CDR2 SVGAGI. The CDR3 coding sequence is TGTGCCAGCAGTCAGCGTGGGGCGGGAAACACCATATATTTT. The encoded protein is CASSQRGAGNTIYF.

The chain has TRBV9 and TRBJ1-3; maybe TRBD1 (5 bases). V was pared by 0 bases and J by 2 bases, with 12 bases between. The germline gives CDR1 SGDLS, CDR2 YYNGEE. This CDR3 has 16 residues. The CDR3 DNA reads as TGTGCCAGCAGCGTAGATGGGGCATCACCTGGAAACACCATATATTTT. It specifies CASSVDGASPGNTIYF.

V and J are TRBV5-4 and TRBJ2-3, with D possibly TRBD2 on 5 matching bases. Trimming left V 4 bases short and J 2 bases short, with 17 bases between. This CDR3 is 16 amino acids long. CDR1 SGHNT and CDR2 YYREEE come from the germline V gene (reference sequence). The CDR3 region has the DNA TGTGCCAGCAGCCCTCGTCGGGGTCAACACACAGATACGCAGTATTTT. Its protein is CASSPRRGQHTDTQYF. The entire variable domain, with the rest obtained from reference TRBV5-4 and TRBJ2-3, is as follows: ETGVTQSPTHLIKTRGQQVTLRCSSQSGHNTVSWYQQALGQGPQFIFQYYREEENGRGNFPPRFSGLQFPNYSSELNVNALELDDSALYLCASSPRRGQHTDTQYFGPGTRLTVL.

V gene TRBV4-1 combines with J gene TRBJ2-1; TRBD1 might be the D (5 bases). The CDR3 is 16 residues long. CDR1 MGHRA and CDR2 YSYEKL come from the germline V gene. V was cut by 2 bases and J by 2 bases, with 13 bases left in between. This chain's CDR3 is CASSQRRQGTYNEQFF. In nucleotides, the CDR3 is TGCGCCAGCAGCCAAAGGCGCCAGGGAACCTACAATGAGCAGTTCTTC.

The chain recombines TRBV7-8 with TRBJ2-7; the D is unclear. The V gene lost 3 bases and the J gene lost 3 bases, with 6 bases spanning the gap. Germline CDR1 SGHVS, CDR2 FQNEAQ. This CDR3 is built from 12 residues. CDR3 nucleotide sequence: TGTGCCAGCAGCTTGGGGTACTACGAGCAGTACTTC. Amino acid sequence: CASSLGYYEQYF.

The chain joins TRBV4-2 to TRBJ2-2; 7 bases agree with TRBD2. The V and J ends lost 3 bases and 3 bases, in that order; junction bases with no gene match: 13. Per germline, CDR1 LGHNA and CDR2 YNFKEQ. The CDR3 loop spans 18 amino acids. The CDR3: CASSHSRGGGGHTGELFF. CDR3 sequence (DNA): TGTGCCAGCAGCCACTCTCGTGGGGGGGGTGGTCACACCGGGGAGCTGTTTTTT.